The 5 T cell receptor beta chains given below trace back to one sample, sequenced in a study of cytomegalovirus exposure and HLA in healthy donors. PCR used 60 Vbeta primers and 13 Jbeta primers. Using immunoSEQ multiplex PCR, the repertoire was profiled, and TCRdb retains in-frame clones only, with some absent. The top ten clones hold under 2% of a sample with some 150,000 clones, around 10% of them seen once. Sample: PBMCs. The receptor source for this set is a man aged 45-65 years in good health and CMV-seronegative.

This clone was counted between two and nine times. This chain links TRBV9 with TRBJ2-7, with a weak D call TRBD1 (6 bases). V was clipped by 2 bases and J by 6 bases, with 18 bases between them. Per the germline V gene, CDR1 is SGDLS and CDR2 is YYNGEE. This CDR3 has 15 residues. CDR3 amino acids: CASSVDPGTRGEQYF. The CDR3 DNA follows: TGTGCCAGCAGCGTCGATCCCGGGACAAGGGGCGAGCAGTACTTC.

This clone turned up a few times. CDR3 sequence (DNA): TGCGCCAGCAGCCAAGTCGGGGGGAGACGGCGCTCTGGAAACACCATATATTTT. This encodes CASSQVGGRRRSGNTIYF. The J gene is TRBJ1-3, the V gene TRBV4-1; a weak D match, TRBD1 (5 bases). The V and J ends lost 1 base and 0 bases respectively, with 16 bases between them. Per the germline V gene, CDR1 is MGHRA and CDR2 is YSYEKL. The CDR3 runs to 18 residues.

This clone was seen a handful of times. The chain is built from TRBV7-2 and TRBJ2-7; maybe TRBD1 (5 bases). V gave up 1 base and J gave up 1 base, with 17 bases separating them. CDR3 length equals 17 residues. Germline V gene data show CDR1 as SGHTA and CDR2 as FQGNSA. CDR3 nucleotide sequence: TGTGCCAGCAGCTTAGATCTGGGGCAAGGCAGGTCCTACGAGCAGTACTTC. Residues: CASSLDLGQGRSYEQYF.

The CDR3, as DNA: TGTGCCAGCAGCAGCGTTAAGAACACTGAAGCTTTCTTT. Translating gives CASSSVKNTEAFF. V is TRBV7-3 and J is TRBJ1-1; D remains ambiguous. The CDR3 runs 13 residues. Deletions cut 5 bases from V and 1 base from J, with 8 bases between. Looked up from germline, CDR1 is SGHTA and CDR2 is FQGTGA.

This clone was observed a handful of times. The chain joins TRBV27 to TRBJ2-2; TRBD2 matches at 15 bases. V lost 5 bases, J lost 5 bases, and 6 bases stayed unmatched. The CDR3 is 17 residues long. CDR1 is MNHEY and CDR2 is SMNVEV in the germline V gene (reference sequence). Here the CDR3 reads CASSPPGLAGGTGELFF. The CDR3 region has the DNA TGTGCCAGCAGTCCCCCGGGACTAGCGGGAGGTACCGGGGAGCTGTTTTTT.